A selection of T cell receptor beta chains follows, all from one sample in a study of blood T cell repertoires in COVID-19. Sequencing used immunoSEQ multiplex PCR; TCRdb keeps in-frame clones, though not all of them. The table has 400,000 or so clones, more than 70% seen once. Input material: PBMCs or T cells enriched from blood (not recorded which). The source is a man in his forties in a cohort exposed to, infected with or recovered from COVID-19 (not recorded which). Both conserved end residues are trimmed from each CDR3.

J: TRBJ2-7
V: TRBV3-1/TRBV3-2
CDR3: ASSHRAYEQY

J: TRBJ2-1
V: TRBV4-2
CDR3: ASSQVGTGNLYNEQF

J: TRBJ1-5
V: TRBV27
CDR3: ASSSAGTGGAQGNQPQH

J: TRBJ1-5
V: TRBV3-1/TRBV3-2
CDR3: ASSQGGSNQPQH

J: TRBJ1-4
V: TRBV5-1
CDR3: ASSLTGATNEKLF

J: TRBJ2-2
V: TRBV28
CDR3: ASTGTGPTGELF

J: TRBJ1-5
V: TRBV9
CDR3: ASSPHPTGNQPQH

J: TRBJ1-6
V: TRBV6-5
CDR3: ASSPRTGGNSPLH

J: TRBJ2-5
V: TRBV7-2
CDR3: ASSLNRGRETQY

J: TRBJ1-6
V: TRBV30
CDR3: ARRDRPNSPLH

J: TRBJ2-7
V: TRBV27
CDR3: ASPFLTGGVYEQY

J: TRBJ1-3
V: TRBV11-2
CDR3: ASSPFLTSSGNTIY

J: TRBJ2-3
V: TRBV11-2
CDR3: ASRPPPGHRSDTQY

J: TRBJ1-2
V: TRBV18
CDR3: ASSLPGPGRDGYT

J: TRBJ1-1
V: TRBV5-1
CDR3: ASSSSENTEAF

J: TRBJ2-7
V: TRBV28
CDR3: ASSRGQKHYEQY

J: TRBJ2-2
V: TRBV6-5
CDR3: ASSYYSEGTGELF